These T cell receptor beta chains were read from a single sample in a study of blood T cell repertoires in COVID-19. Using immunoSEQ multiplex PCR, the repertoire was profiled, and TCRdb retains in-frame clones only, with some absent. The sample holds more than 85,000 clones, 80% to 85% seen once. The material sequenced was peripheral blood. The source of these receptors is a woman of 80 years or more with acute or convalescent COVID-19. CDR3s include the opening cysteine and the closing phenylalanine or tryptophan. The D gene is left open where the match is weak. The size entry is marked missing in some rows and otherwise reads once, few, many or a size class.

NA,NA,TRBJ2-5,TRBV18,CASSSYQETQYF,TGTGCCAGCTCATCATACCAAGAGACCCAGTACTTC
NA,TRBD1,TRBJ2-7,TRBV7-9,CASSFPTSGGPYEQYF,TGTGCCAGCAGTTTCCCAACCTCAGGGGGCCCCTACGAGCAGTACTTC
NA,TRBD2,TRBJ2-4,TRBV2,CASSELAGEDIQYF,TGTGCCAGCAGTGAACTAGCGGGAGAGGACATTCAGTACTTC
NA,TRBD2,TRBJ2-3,TRBV29-1,CSVDSGNTQYF,TGCAGCGTTGATAGCGGGAATACGCAGTATTTT
NA,TRBD2,TRBJ2-5,TRBV7-2,CASSLGLAGGPWETQYF,TGTGCCAGCAGCTTAGGATTAGCGGGAGGGCCTTGGGAGACCCAGTACTTC
NA,TRBD2,TRBJ2-2,TRBV18,CASSPLTSATGELFF,TGTGCCAGCTCACCACTGACTAGCGCGACCGGGGAGCTGTTTTTT
few,NA,TRBJ2-2,TRBV10-1,CASSGHRGELFF,TGCGCCAGCAGTGGACACCGCGGGGAGCTGTTTTTT
NA,NA,TRBJ1-1,TRBV9,CASSAGWAGGRTEAFF,TGTGCCAGCAGCGCGGGATGGGCAGGCGGTAGGACTGAAGCTTTCTTT
few,TRBD2,TRBJ2-5,TRBV25-1,CASSEGLAGVTRETQYF,TGTGCCAGCAGTGAGGGACTAGCAGGGGTTACGAGAGAGACCCAGTACTTC
NA,TRBD2,TRBJ2-2,TRBV2,CASSGTSGRVRTGELFF,TGTGCCAGCAGCGGGACTAGCGGGAGAGTAAGGACCGGGGAGCTGTTTTTT
NA,TRBD2,TRBJ2-2,TRBV18,CASSLFLAGNTGELFF,TGTGCCAGCTCACTTTTCCTAGCGGGAAACACCGGGGAGCTGTTTTTT
NA,TRBD2,TRBJ2-2,TRBV18,CASSPITLAGAGTGELFF,TGTGCCAGCTCACCAATCACCCTAGCGGGAGCAGGCACCGGGGAGCTGTTTTTT
NA,TRBD1,TRBJ1-5,TRBV19,CASSIGDSYQPQHF,TGTGCCAGTAGTATCGGGGACAGTTATCAGCCCCAGCATTTT
NA,NA,TRBJ1-2,TRBV27,CASSPRQPINYGYTF,TGTGCCAGCAGTCCCCGACAACCTATTAACTATGGCTACACCTTC
NA,TRBD1,TRBJ2-3,TRBV5-1,CASSWDRVTDTQYF,TGCGCCAGCAGCTGGGACAGAGTCACAGATACGCAGTATTTT
NA,NA,TRBJ2-1,TRBV6-5,CASSLPLSGEQFF,TGTGCCAGCAGTTTACCCCTATCGGGGGAGCAGTTCTTC
NA,NA,TRBJ2-2,TRBV13,CASSLGAGFTGELFF,TGTGCCAGCAGCTTAGGGGCGGGTTTCACCGGGGAGCTGTTTTTT
NA,TRBD1,TRBJ1-1,TRBV7-9,CASSRPPGGNTEAFF,TGTGCCAGCAGCCGCCCACCAGGGGGGAACACTGAAGCTTTCTTT
NA,NA,TRBJ1-1,TRBV28,CASSPPDSMTAFF,TGTGCCAGCAGTCCGCCGGACTCCATGACGGCTTTCTTT
NA,NA,TRBJ2-1,TRBV7-6,CASRGGGDEQFF,TGTGCCAGCAGAGGGGGAGGGGATGAGCAGTTCTTC
NA,NA,TRBJ2-1,TRBV29-1,CSVERGRRGEQFF,TGCAGCGTTGAGCGGGGAAGGCGGGGTGAGCAGTTCTTC
once,TRBD1,TRBJ1-6,TRBV25-1,CASRGQAKSPLHF,TGTGCCAGCAGAGGACAGGCGAAATCACCCCTCCACTTT